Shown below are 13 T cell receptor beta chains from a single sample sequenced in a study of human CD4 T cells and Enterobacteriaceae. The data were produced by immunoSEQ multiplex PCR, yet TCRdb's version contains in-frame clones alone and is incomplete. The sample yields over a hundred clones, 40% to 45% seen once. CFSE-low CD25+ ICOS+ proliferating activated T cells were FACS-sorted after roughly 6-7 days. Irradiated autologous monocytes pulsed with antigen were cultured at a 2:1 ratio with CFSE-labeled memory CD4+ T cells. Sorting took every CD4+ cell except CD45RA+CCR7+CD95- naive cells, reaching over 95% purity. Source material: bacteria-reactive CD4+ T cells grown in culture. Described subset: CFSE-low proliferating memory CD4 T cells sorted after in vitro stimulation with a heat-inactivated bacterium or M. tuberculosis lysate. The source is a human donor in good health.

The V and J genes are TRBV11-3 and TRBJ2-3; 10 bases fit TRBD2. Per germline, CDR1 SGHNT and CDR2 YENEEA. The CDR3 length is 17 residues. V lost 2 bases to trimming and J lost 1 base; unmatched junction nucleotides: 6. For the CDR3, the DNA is TGTGCCAGCAGCTTACCGCGGGGGACTAGCGGCACAGATACGCAGTATTTT. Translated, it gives CASSLPRGTSGTDTQYF.

The CDR3 DNA reads as TGTGCCAGCAGTCTTTTCACTCGGCTACAAAGTCGGGCCAACGTCCTGACTTTC. This sequence encodes CASSLFTRLQSRANVLTF. The chain employs TRBV27 and TRBJ2-6; D is unclear. Trimming stripped 5 bases from V and 5 bases from J, with 22 bases between. The CDR3 consists of 18 residues. The V gene's germline CDR1 is MNHEY and CDR2 SMNVEV (reference sequence).

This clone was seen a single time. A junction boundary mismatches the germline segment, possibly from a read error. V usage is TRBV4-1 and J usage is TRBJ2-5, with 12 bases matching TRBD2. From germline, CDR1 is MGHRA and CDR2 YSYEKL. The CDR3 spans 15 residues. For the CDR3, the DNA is TGTGCCAGCAGCCAAGGGACTAGCGGGCAAGAGACCCAGTACTTC. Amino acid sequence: CASSQGTSGQETQYF.

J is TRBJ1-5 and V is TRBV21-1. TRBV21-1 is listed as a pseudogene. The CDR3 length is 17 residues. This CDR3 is CASSRGLAHWHHQPQHF. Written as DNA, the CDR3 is TGTGCCAGCAGCCGTGGTTTAGCACATTGGCATCATCAGCCCCAGCATTTT.

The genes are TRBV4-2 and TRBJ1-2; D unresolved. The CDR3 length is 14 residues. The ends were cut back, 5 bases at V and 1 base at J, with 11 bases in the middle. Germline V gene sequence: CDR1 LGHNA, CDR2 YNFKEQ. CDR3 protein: CASSARPDNYGYTF. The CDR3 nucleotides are TGTGCCAGCAGCGCCCGACCGGATAACTATGGCTACACCTTC.

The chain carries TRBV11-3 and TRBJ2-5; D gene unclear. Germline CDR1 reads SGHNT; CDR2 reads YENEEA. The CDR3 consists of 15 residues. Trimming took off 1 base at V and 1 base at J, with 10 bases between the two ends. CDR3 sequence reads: CASSLGLALQETQYF. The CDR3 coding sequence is TGTGCCAGCAGCTTAGGGCTGGCACTCCAAGAGACCCAGTACTTC.

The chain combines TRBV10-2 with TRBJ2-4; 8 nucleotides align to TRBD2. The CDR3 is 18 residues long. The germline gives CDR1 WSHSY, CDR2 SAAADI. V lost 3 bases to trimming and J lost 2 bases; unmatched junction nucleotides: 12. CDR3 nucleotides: TGCGCCAGCAGTGAAATAATCGGGGGGGTGGATCCCAAAAACATTCAGTACTTC. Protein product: CASSEIIGGVDPKNIQYF.

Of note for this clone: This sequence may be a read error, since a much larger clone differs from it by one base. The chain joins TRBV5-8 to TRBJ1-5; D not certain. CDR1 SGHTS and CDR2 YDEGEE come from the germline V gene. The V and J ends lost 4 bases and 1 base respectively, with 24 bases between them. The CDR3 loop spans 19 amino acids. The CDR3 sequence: CASSQGWTGVGVSNQPQHF. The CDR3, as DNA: TGTGCCAGCAGCCAAGGCTGGACCGGAGTCGGGGTGAGCAATCAGCCCCAGCATTTT.

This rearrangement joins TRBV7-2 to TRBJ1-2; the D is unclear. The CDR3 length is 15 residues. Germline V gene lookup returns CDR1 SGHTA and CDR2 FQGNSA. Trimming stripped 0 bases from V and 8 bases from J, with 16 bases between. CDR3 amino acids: CASSLAEGRGGGYTF. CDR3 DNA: TGTGCCAGCAGCTTAGCGGAGGGCCGTGGCGGAGGCTACACCTTC.

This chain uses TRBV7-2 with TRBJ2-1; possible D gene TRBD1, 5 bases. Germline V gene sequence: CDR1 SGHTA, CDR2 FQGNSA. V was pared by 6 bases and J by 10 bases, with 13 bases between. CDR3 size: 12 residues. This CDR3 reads CASSRQFQEQFF. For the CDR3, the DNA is TGTGCCAGCAGTAGACAGTTTCAGGAGCAGTTCTTC.

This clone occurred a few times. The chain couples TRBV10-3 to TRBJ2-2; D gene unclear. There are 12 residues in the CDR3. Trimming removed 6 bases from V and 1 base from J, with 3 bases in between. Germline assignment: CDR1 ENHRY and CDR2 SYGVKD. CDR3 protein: CAIRRNTGELFF. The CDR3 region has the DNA TGTGCCATCAGAAGGAACACCGGGGAGCTGTTTTTT.

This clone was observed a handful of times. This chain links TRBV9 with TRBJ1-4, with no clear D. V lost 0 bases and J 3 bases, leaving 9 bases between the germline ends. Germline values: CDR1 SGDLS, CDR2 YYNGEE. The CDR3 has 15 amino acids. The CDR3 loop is CASSVGVTANEKLFF. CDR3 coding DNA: TGTGCCAGCAGCGTAGGGGTGACGGCTAATGAAAAACTGTTTTTT.

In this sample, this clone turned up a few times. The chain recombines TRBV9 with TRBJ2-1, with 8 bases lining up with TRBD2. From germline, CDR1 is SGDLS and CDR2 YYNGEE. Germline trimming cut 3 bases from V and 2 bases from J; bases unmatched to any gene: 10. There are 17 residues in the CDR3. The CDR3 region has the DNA TGTGCCAGCAGCGGGCCAGCGGGAGTCATTACCTACAATGAGCAGTTCTTC. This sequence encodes CASSGPAGVITYNEQFF.